This TCR beta chain was captured by sequencing in a study of regulatory T cells in long-lasting Graves disease. This clonotype was seen ten or more times. The antigen remains undetermined. Germline CDR1 and CDR2: MDHEN and SYDVKM. The CDR3 sequence is 15 residues long. V lost 3 bases, J lost 4 bases, and 5 bases stayed unmatched. Overall study results and limits: Persistent cases of Graves' showed reduced TCR diversity relative to newly diagnosed patients. Relative to new patients (around 1,000), persistent patients exhibited greater sharing of public clonotypes (more than 2,500).

Assembly of TCR beta libraries relied on iRepertoire HTBI primers together with Arm-PCR of CDR3 regions. Each CDR3 protein gets one entry after TCRdb re-called the multiplex PCR reads with MiXCR. The repertoire includes more than 650,000 distinct CDR3 sequences, around 30% of them detected once, and 42% sits in the top ten. Time point here: persistent/refractory GD, antithyroid drugs over 5 years with positive TRAb. Scientists built the TCR library using RNA that was extracted from PBMCs. In this cohort, patients came from an endocrinology department located in Xi'an, China. EDTA tubes collected 7.5 to 9.5 milliliters of peripheral blood.

The sequence was obtained from a female donor with Graves disease. The sample in question was peripheral blood mononuclear cells (PBMCs), obtained when the disease was refractory, from a patient treated with antithyroid drugs. The chain couples TRBV28 to TRBJ1-4; the match to TRBD1 covers 7 bases. CDR3 DNA sequence: TGTGCCAGCAGTTTTGGACAGGAACTTAATGAAAAACTGTTTTTT. This codes for CASSFGQELNEKLFF.